Below are 13 T cell receptor beta chains sequenced from a single sample in a study of cytomegalovirus exposure and HLA in healthy donors (dated by TCRdb to about 2017). The method behind the library was the immunoSEQ multiplex PCR assay. For the multiplex PCR, a mixture combining 60 forward primers for TCR Vbeta segments and 13 reverse primers for TCR Jbeta segments was used. TCRdb limited this immuneACCESS table to in-frame rearrangements with V and J called. A share of clones is missing; checked studies link under half to unresolved V genes, and the rest is unexplained. The sample table lists around 150,000 clones, about 86% of them with a count of one. In total, the top ten clones hold around 5.5% of the sample. The sequenced sample was PBMCs. These receptors came from a woman in her twenties or thirties in good health and CMV-seronegative.

The rearrangement uses TRBV6-1 and TRBJ2-4; TRBD2 aligns across 11 bases. The CDR3 is made up of 19 amino acids. J lost 0 bases, V lost 4 bases, and 11 bases had no gene match. Germline V lookup: CDR1 MNHNS, CDR2 SASEGT. The CDR3, as DNA: TGTGCCAGCAGTGTACTAGCGGGGGACCTAGGGATAGCCAAAAACATTCAGTACTTC. Encoded protein: CASSVLAGDLGIAKNIQYF.

This clone was counted a single time. The chain links TRBV7-9 to TRBJ2-7; TRBD1 aligns across 7 bases. CDR1 is SEHNR, CDR2 FQNEAQ, per germline (reference sequence). The CDR3 has 14 residues. V lost 4 bases, J lost 5 bases, and 8 bases stayed unmatched. The CDR3 DNA is TGTGCCAGCAGCTGGGGGACAGTCCTGGACGAGCAGTACTTC. This translates into CASSWGTVLDEQYF.

The V gene is TRBV30, the J gene TRBJ1-1; D is ambiguous. CDR1 and CDR2 (germline): GTSNPN, SVGIG (reference sequence). The CDR3 sequence is 11 residues long. Trimming took off 3 bases at V and 6 bases at J, with 8 bases between the two ends. For the CDR3, the DNA is TGTGCCTGGAGCAATGGAGCTGAAGCTTTCTTT. The encoded protein is CAWSNGAEAFF.

The V and J genes are TRBV5-4 and TRBJ2-5; no firm D call. This CDR3 comprises 13 residues. Between the trimmed V and J ends, which lost 1 base and 0 bases, there was a span of 4 bases. Germline assignment: CDR1 SGHNT and CDR2 YYREEE (reference sequence). This CDR3 reads CASSLQYQETQYF. Here the CDR3 DNA reads TGTGCCAGCAGCTTGCAGTACCAAGAGACCCAGTACTTC.

The chain joins TRBV2 to TRBJ1-5; the D gene is possibly TRBD1 (5 bases). The CDR3 sequence is 14 residues long. In germline, CDR1 is SNHLY, CDR2 FYNNEI. The germline V and J ends were trimmed by 3 bases and 2 bases, with 8 bases remaining between them. CDR3 sequence reads: CASSDGRGNQPQHF. The CDR3 DNA sequence: TGTGCCAGCAGTGACGGCAGGGGCAATCAGCCCCAGCATTTT.

The CDR3 protein is CASSQERGGHETQYF. DNA of the CDR3: TGCGCCAGCAGCCAAGAGCGGGGGGGCCACGAGACCCAGTACTTC. The V gene is TRBV4-3, the J gene TRBJ2-5; 9 bases match TRBD2. V was pared by 0 bases and J by 5 bases, with 4 bases of the junction left unmatched. CDR3 size: 15 residues. Germline V lookup: CDR1 LGHNA, CDR2 YSLEER.

The chain combines TRBV27 with TRBJ2-7; 15 bases align to TRBD2. V shed 2 bases and J 0 bases; nucleotides not matched to a gene: 2. This CDR3 is 17 amino acids long. Germline values: CDR1 MNHEY, CDR2 SMNVEV (reference sequence). CDR3 nucleotide sequence: TGTGCCAGCAGTTTACAGGGACTAGCGGGAGGCTCCTACGAGCAGTACTTC. Translation gives CASSLQGLAGGSYEQYF.

The chain carries TRBV6-4 and TRBJ1-2; no firm D call. V was trimmed by 3 bases and J by 4 bases, leaving 21 bases between them. Per germline, CDR1 MRHNA and CDR2 SNTAGT. CDR3 length equals 17 residues. The CDR3 protein is CASSESPDTSSLYGYTF. In DNA, the CDR3 is TGTGCCAGCAGTGAGTCCCCTGACACCTCCTCCCTCTATGGCTACACCTTC.

The V call is TRBV7-2, the J call TRBJ1-2, with TRBD1 matching over 7 bases. From germline, CDR1 is SGHTA and CDR2 FQGNSA. V lost 5 bases, J lost 1 base, and 7 bases stayed unmatched. CDR3 length: 15 residues. The CDR3: CASSIGQAFNYGYTF. CDR3 in DNA: TGTGCCAGCAGCATTGGACAGGCTTTTAACTATGGCTACACCTTC.

V usage is TRBV4-3 and J usage is TRBJ2-7; TRBD1 agrees at 7 bases. The trim removed 0 bases at V and 2 bases at J, leaving 10 bases unmatched. The CDR3 is made up of 17 amino acids. Per the germline V gene, CDR1 is LGHNA and CDR2 is YSLEER. The CDR3 here is CASSQEGFGQGAYEQYF. CDR3 nucleotides: TGCGCCAGCAGCCAAGAGGGCTTCGGGCAGGGGGCCTACGAGCAGTACTTC.

The V call is TRBV18, the J call TRBJ1-6; a possible D gene is TRBD1 (6 bases). V gave up 1 base and J gave up 6 bases, with 13 bases separating them. There are 16 residues in the CDR3. CDR1 is KGHSH and CDR2 is LQKENI in the germline V gene. The CDR3 region has the DNA TGTGCCAGCTCACCACGTCAGCACAGGGCTAATTCACCCCTCCACTTT. Its protein is CASSPRQHRANSPLHF.

This chain connects TRBV28 to TRBJ1-5, with D possibly TRBD1 on 6 matching bases. Per the germline V gene, CDR1 is MDHEN and CDR2 is SYDVKM. The CDR3 spans 16 residues. Trimming removed 6 bases from V and 6 bases from J, with 21 bases in between. The CDR3 loop reads CASSATGTGSGQPQHF. DNA of the CDR3: TGTGCCAGCAGCGCTACAGGGACGGGATCAGGTCAGCCCCAGCATTTT.

This chain joins TRBV7-2 and TRBJ2-5; D not certain. CDR1 is SGHTA and CDR2 is FQGNSA in the germline V gene. This CDR3 region has 12 residues. Trimming took off 5 bases at V and 0 bases at J, with 4 bases between the two ends. The CDR3 protein is CASSTYQETQYF. The CDR3, as DNA: TGTGCCAGCAGCACATACCAAGAGACCCAGTACTTC.